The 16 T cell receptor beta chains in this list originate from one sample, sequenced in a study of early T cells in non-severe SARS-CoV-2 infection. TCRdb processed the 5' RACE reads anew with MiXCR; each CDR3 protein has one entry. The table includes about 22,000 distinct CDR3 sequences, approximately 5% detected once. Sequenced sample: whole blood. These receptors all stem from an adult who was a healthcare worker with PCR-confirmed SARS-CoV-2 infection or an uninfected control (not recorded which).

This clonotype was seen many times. CDR3 sequence reads: CASSPGTDSYEQYF. Here the CDR3 DNA reads TGTGCCAGCTCACCCGGGACGGACTCCTACGAGCAGTACTTC. The chain combines TRBV18 with TRBJ2-7; possibly TRBD1 or TRBD2 for D (5 bases each). Germline CDR1 KGHSH, CDR2 LQKENI. V dropped 3 bases and J dropped 0 bases, with 9 bases sitting between them. This CDR3 contains 14 residues. Combining the CDR3 with reference TRBV18 and TRBJ2-7 gives the whole variable domain NAGVMQNPRHLVRRRGQEARLRCSPMKGHSHVYWYRQLPEEGLKFMVYLQKENIIDESGMPKERFSAEFPKEGPSILRIQQVVRGDSAAYFCASSPGTDSYEQYFGPGTRLTVT.

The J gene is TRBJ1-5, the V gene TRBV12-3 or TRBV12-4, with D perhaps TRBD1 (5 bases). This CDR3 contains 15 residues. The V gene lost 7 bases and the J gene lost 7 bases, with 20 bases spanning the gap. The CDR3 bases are TGTGCCAGCACCCAAGAGGGGTCCGAGGCCCAGCCCCAGCATTTT. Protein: CASTQEGSEAQPQHF.

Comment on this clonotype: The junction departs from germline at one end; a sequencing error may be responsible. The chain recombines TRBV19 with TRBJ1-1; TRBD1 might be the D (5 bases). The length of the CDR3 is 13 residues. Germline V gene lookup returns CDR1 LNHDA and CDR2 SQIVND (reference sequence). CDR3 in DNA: TGTGCCAGTACATACAGGTTGAACTCTGAAGCTTTCTTT. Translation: CASTYRLNSEAFF.

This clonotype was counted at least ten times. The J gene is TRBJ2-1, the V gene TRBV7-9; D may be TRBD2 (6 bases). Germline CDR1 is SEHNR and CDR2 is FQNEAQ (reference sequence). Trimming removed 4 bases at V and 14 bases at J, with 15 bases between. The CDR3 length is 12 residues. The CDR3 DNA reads TGTGCCAGCAGCTCCCTCGAGCGGGCGGAGTTCTTC. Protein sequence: CASSSLERAEFF.

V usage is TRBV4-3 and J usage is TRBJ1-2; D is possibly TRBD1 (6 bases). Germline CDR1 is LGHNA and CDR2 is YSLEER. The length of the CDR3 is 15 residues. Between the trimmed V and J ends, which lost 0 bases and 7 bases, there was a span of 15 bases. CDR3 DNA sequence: TGCGCCAGCAGCCAAGATCAAACAGGGTTTCGTGGCTACACCTTC. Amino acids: CASSQDQTGFRGYTF.

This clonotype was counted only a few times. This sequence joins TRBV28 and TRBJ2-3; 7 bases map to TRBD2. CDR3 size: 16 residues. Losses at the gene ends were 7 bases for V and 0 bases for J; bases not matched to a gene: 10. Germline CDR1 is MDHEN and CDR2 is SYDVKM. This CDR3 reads CASMSAGGGSTDTQYF. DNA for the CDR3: TGTGCCAGCATGTCGGCTGGCGGGGGAAGCACAGATACGCAGTATTTT.

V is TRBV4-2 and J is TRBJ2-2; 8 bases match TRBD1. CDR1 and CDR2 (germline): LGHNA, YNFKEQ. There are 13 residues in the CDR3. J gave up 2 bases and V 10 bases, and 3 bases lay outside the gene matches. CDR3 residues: CAIGQGNTGELFF. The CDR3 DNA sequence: TGTGCCATAGGACAGGGAAACACCGGGGAGCTGTTTTTT.

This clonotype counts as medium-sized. CDR3 residues: CASSLNTGFGQPQHF. In DNA form, the CDR3 reads TGTGCCAGCAGCTTAAACACCGGGTTCGGGCAGCCCCAGCATTTT. The chain is built from TRBV7-2 and TRBJ1-5; no definite D call. Trimming removed 2 bases at V and 7 bases at J, with 15 bases between. The germline CDR1 and CDR2 sequences are SGHTA and FQGNSA. The CDR3 is made up of 15 amino acids.

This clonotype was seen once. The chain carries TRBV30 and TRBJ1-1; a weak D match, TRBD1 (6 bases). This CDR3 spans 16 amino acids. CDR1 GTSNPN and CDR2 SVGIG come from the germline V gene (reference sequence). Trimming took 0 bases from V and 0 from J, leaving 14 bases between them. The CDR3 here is CAWSVVPRGVNTEAFF. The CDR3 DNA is TGTGCCTGGAGTGTAGTCCCCAGGGGCGTGAACACTGAAGCTTTCTTT.

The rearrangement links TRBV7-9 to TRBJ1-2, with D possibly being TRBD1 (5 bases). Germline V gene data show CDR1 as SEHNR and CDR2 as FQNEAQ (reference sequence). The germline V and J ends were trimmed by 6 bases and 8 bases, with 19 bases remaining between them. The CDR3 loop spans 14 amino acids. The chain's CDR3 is CASSSTGGSEGYTF. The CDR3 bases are TGTGCCAGCAGTTCAACAGGCGGCAGCGAGGGCTACACCTTC.

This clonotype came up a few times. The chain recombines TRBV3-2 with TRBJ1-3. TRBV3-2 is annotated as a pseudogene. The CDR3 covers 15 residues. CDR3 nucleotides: TGTGCCAGCAGCCTGGGGCAGATCTCTGGAAACACCATATATTTT. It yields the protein CASSLGQISGNTIYF.

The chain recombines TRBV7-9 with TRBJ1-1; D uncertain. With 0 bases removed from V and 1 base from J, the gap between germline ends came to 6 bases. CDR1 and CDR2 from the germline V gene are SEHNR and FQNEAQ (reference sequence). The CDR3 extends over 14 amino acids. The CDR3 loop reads CASSLAKGNTEAFF. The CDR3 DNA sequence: TGTGCCAGCAGCTTAGCCAAGGGGAACACTGAAGCTTTCTTT.

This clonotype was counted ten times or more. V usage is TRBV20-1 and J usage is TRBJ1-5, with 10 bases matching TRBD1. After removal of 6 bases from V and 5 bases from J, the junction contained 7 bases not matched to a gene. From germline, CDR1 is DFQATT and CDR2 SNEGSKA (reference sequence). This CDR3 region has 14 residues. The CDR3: CSAAGTGVYQPQHF. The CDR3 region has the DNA TGCAGTGCGGCCGGGACAGGGGTTTATCAGCCCCAGCATTTT.

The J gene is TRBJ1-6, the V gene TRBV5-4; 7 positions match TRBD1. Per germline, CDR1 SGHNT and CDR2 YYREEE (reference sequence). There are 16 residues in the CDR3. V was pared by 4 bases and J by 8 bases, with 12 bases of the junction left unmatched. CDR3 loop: CASSPDRLGYYSPLHF. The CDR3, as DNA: TGTGCCAGCAGCCCGGACAGGCTTGGGTATTATTCACCCCTCCACTTT. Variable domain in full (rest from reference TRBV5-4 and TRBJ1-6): ETGVTQSPTHLIKTRGQQVTLRCSSQSGHNTVSWYQQALGQGPQFIFQYYREEENGRGNFPPRFSGLQFPNYSSELNVNALELDDSALYLCASSPDRLGYYSPLHFGNGTRLTVT.

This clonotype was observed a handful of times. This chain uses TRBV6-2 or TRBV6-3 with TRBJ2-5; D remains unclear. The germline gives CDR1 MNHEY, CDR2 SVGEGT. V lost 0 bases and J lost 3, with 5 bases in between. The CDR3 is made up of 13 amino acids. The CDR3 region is CASSYSRKETQYF. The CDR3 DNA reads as TGTGCCAGCAGTTACTCGAGAAAAGAGACCCAGTACTTC.

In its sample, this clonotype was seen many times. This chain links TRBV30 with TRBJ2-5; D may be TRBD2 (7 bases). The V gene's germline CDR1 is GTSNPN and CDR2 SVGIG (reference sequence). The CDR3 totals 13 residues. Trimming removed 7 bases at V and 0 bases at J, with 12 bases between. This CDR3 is CASEGGYQETQYF. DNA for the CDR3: TGTGCCTCAGAGGGGGGGTACCAAGAGACCCAGTACTTC.